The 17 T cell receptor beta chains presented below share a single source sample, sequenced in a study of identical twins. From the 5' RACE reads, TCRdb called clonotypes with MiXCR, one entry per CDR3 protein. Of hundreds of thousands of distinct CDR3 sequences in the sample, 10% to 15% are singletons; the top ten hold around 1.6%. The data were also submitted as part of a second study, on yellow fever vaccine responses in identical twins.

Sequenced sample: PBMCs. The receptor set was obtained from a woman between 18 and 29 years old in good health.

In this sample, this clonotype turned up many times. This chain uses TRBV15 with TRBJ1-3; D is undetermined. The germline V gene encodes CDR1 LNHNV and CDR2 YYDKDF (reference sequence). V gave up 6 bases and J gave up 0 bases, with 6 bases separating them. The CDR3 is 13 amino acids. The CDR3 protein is CATRRDSGNTIYF. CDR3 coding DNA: TGTGCCACCAGGAGGGACTCTGGAAACACCATATATTTT. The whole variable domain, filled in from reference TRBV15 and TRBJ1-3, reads DAMVIQNPRYQVTQFGKPVTLSCSQTLNHNVMYWYQQKSSQAPKLLFHYYDKDFNNEADTPDNFQSRRPNTSFCFLDIRSPGLGDTAMYLCATRRDSGNTIYFGEGSWLTVV.

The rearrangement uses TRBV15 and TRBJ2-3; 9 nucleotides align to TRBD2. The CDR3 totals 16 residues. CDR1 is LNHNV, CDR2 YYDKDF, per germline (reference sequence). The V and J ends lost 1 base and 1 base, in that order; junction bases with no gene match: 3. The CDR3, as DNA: TGTGCCACCAGCAGAGGACTAGCGGCCCGCACAGATACGCAGTATTTT. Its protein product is CATSRGLAARTDTQYF.

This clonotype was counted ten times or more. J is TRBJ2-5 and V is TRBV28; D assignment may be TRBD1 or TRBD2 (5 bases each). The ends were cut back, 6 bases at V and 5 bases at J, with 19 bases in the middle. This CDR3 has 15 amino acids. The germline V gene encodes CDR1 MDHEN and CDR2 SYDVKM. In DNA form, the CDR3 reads TGTGCCAGCAGACCCCGGGACCCCCCTGTTGAGACCCAGTACTTC. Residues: CASRPRDPPVETQYF.

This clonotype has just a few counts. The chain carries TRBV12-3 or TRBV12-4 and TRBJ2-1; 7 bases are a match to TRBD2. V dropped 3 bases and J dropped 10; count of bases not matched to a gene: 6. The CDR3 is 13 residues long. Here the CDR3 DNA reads TGTGCCAGCAGTTTGCTGTCTAGCGGCGAGCAGTTCTTC. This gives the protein CASSLLSSGEQFF.

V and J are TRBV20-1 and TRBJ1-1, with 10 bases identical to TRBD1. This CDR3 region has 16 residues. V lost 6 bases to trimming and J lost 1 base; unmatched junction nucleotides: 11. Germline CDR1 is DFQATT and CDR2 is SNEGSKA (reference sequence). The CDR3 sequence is CSAQFPGQGPNTEAFF. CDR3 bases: TGCAGTGCGCAATTCCCGGGACAGGGGCCGAACACTGAAGCTTTCTTT.

This CDR3 reads CASSLPAGAYTGELFF. The DNA of the CDR3 is TGTGCCAGCAGCTTGCCGGCGGGAGCGTACACCGGGGAGCTGTTTTTT. This chain links TRBV5-6 with TRBJ2-2, with TRBD2 matching 7 bases. The germline gives CDR1 SGHDT, CDR2 YYEEEE. After removal of 1 base from V and 3 bases from J, the junction contained 6 bases not matched to a gene. The CDR3 spans 16 residues.

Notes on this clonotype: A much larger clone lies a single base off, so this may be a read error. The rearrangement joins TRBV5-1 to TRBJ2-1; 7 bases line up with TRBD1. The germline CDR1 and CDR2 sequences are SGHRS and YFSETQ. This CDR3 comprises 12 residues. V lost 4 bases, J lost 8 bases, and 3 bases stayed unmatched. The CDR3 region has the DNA TGCGCCAGCAGCCGACAGGGTTATGAGCAGTTCTTC. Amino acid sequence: CASSRQGYEQFF.

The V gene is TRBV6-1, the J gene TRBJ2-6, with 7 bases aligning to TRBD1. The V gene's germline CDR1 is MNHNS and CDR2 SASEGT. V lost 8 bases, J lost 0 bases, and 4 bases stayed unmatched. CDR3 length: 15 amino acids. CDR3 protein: CASRDRLSGANVLTF. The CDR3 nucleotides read TGTGCCAGCCGGGACAGACTCTCTGGGGCCAACGTCCTGACTTTC.

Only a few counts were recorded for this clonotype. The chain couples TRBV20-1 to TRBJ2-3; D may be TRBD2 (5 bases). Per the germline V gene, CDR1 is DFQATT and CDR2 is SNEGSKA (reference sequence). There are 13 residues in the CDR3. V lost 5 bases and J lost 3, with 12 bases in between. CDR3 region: CSAGGRTTDTQYF. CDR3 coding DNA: TGCAGTGCTGGTGGGAGAACAACAGATACGCAGTATTTT.

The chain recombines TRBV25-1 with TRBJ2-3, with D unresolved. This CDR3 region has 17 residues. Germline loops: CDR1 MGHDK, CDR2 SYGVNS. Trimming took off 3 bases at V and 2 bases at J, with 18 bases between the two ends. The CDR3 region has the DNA TGTGCCAGCAGTGATACTGTGGGAACCCTAGACACAGATACGCAGTATTTT. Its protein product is CASSDTVGTLDTDTQYF.

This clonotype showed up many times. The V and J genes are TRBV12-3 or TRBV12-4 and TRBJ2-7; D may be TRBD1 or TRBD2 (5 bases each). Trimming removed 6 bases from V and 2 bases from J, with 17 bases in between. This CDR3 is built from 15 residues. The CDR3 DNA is TGTGCCAGCAGAAGCAGACGGGACGGACCCTACGAGCAGTACTTC. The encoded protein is CASRSRRDGPYEQYF.

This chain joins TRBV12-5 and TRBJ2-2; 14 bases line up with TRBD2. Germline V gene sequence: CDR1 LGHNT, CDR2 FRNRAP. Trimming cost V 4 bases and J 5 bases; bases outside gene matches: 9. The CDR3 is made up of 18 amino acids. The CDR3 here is CASGWDGTSGSNTGELFF. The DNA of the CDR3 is TGTGCTAGTGGTTGGGACGGGACTAGCGGGAGCAATACCGGGGAGCTGTTTTTT.

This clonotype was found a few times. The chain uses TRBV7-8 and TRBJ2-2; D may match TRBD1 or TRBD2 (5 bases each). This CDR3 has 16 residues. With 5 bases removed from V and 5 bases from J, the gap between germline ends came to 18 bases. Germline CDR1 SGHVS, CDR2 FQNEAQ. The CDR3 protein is CASSRPGTRDTGELFF. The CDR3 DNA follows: TGTGCCAGCAGCAGACCCGGGACCAGAGATACCGGGGAGCTGTTTTTT.

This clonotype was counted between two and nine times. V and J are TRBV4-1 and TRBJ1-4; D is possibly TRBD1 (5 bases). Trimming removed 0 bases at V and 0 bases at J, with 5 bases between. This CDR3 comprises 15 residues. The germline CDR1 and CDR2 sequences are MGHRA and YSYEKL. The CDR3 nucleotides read TGCGCCAGCAGCCAAGAGGGGGCAACTAATGAAAAACTGTTTTTT. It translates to CASSQEGATNEKLFF.

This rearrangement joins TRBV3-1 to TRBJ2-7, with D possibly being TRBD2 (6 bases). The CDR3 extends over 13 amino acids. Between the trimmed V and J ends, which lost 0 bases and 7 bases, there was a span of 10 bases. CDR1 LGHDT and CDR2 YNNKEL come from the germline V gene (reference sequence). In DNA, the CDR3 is TGTGCCAGCAGCCAAGATAACCTAGCGGAGCAGTACGTC. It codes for CASSQDNLAEQYV.

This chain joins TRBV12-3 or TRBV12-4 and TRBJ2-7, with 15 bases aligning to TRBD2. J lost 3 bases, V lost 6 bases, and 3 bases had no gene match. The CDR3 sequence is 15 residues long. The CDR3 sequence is CASSWGLAGGYEQYF. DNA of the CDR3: TGTGCCAGCAGCTGGGGACTAGCGGGAGGCTACGAGCAGTACTTC.

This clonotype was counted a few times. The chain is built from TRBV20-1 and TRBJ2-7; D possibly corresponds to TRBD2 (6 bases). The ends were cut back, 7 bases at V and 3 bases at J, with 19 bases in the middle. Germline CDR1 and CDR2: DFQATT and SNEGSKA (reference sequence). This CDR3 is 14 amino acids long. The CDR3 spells CSVTPGLWDYEQYF. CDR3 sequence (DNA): TGCAGTGTTACGCCGGGACTTTGGGACTACGAGCAGTACTTC.